This TCR beta chain is drawn from a study of blood T cell repertoires in COVID-19. One Seattle source followed patients from active infection through their disease course. CDR3 length: 16 amino acids. The V gene's germline CDR1 is SGHVS and CDR2 FNYEAQ. The junction had 6 bases not matched to a gene; V was cut back by 5 bases and J by 2 bases. Sequencing was performed with immunoSEQ multiplex PCR; in TCRdb, only in-frame clones are kept and a portion is missing. The data contain roughly 100,000 clones, around 87% of them singletons. Sequencing was carried out using peripheral blood. The source is a woman aged 50 to 65 with COVID-19, enrolled during active disease. The chain uses TRBV7-6 and TRBJ2-2; 9 bases fit TRBD2. The CDR3 region is CASSPARGGNTGELFF. The CDR3 DNA sequence: TGTGCCAGCAGCCCCGCGCGGGGGGGCAACACCGGGGAGCTGTTTTTT.